This T cell receptor (beta chain) derives from a study of T-cell memory formation after mild COVID-19. Across the study: Clusters of TCRs were largely donor specific.

One entry per CDR3 protein, called by TCRdb with MiXCR from the 5' RACE reads. Seen here are under 35,000 distinct CDR3 sequences, approximately 21% observed once, and the top ten hold 1.5%. This clonotype has a count of ten or more. The CDR3 covers 15 residues. Trimming cost V 6 bases and J 3 bases, with 18 bases left between them. Germline CDR1 reads MDHEN; CDR2 reads SYDVKM. The material sequenced was PBMCs or a T cell subset sorted from them (not recorded which). The origin of this receptor is an adult who had mild COVID-19 (a few samples of this study predate the infection). Cell type and time point are not known. The genes are TRBV28 and TRBJ2-7; a weak D match, TRBD1 (6 bases). Here the CDR3 reads CASSPSGGQNYEQYF. Here the CDR3 DNA reads TGTGCCAGCAGCCCGTCCGGCGGACAGAACTACGAGCAGTACTTC.